This is a list of T cell receptor beta chains from one sample in a study of CD8 T cells in Susac syndrome. TCRdb processed the immunoSEQ multiplex PCR reads anew with MiXCR; each CDR3 protein has one entry. The sample lists 250,000 to 300,000 distinct CDR3 sequences; over 75% were seen once. Sequencing input: CD8+ T cells from PBMCs. The receptors here all came from a human donor with multiple sclerosis. Both conserved end residues are part of each CDR3. D genes are given only for firm matches. Clone size is given for some rows only: seen once, a few or many times, or a class if the clone is expanded.

v_call	clone_size	d_call	j_call	cdr3_nt	cdr3_aa
TRBV27	once	NA	TRBJ2-7	TGTGCCAGCAGTGTCCAGGGATTCTCCTACGAGCAGTACTTC	CASSVQGFSYEQYF
TRBV5-8	NA	NA	TRBJ2-5	TGTGCCAGCAGCTTGGAGGGCAGGACTCAAGAGACCCAGTACTTC	CASSLEGRTQETQYF
TRBV11-2	NA	TRBD2	TRBJ2-1	TGTGCCAGCAGCTTATACGGACTAGCGGGGACCAATGAGCAGTTCTTC	CASSLYGLAGTNEQFF
TRBV28	NA	TRBD1	TRBJ2-2	TGTGCCAGCAGTTCCGGACAGGTCCCGACCGGGGAGCTGTTTTTT	CASSSGQVPTGELFF
TRBV20-1	NA	NA	TRBJ1-1	TGCAGTGCTAGACCATACCCGGACATGGCCACGAACACTGAAGCTTTCTTT	CSARPYPDMATNTEAFF
TRBV28	once	NA	TRBJ2-4	TGTGCCAGCAGTCTCCGTTTAGACATTCAGTACTTC	CASSLRLDIQYF
TRBV27	few	TRBD1	TRBJ2-7	TGTGCCAGCAGGCCGGGACAGGGGGCCTACGAGCAGTACTTC	CASRPGQGAYEQYF
TRBV12-3/TRBV12-4	NA	TRBD1	TRBJ2-3	TGTGCGACAGGGGGTTTGACAGATACGCAGTATTTT	CATGGLTDTQYF
TRBV5-1	NA	NA	TRBJ2-1	TGCGCCAGCAGCTACGCTTCAAGGGACTACAATGAGCAGTTCTTC	CASSYASRDYNEQFF
TRBV2	NA	NA	TRBJ2-1	TGTGCCAGCAGAGAAGGACTCGACAGGTACAATGAGCAGTTCTTC	CASREGLDRYNEQFF
TRBV6-1	few	TRBD1	TRBJ2-3	TGTGCCAGCAGTCCAGGGACAGGGGAAGCAGATACGCAGTATTTT	CASSPGTGEADTQYF
TRBV6-2/TRBV6-3	NA	TRBD1	TRBJ2-5	TGTGCCACCACGGAGCCGACAGGGGGCCTGCAAGAGACCCAGTACTTC	CATTEPTGGLQETQYF
TRBV27	NA	TRBD2	TRBJ2-1	TGTGCCAGCAGTTTATCCAGGGAGGGTGAGCAGTTCTTC	CASSLSREGEQFF
TRBV11-2	NA	TRBD2	TRBJ2-1	TGTGCCAGCAGCTTAGATTTGGCGAATAGCGGGAGGCCCAGCTCCTACAATGAGCAGTTCTTC	CASSLDLANSGRPSSYNEQFF
TRBV4-1	once	NA	TRBJ2-4	TGCGCCAGCAGCCAAGAGGTTGGCACTTTAGCCAAAAACATTCAGTACTTC	CASSQEVGTLAKNIQYF
TRBV27	NA	TRBD1	TRBJ2-3	TGTGCCAGCAGTTTGTTCCCGACAGGGCCGAGCACAGATACGCAGTATTTT	CASSLFPTGPSTDTQYF
TRBV28	NA	NA	TRBJ2-6	TGTGCCAGCAAGGAACGGGACAAAGGCTTTCCTGGGGCCAACGTCCTGACTTTC	CASKERDKGFPGANVLTF
TRBV5-6	NA	NA	TRBJ1-3	TGTGCCAGCAGCAGAACAGGGAGCGGAAACACCATATATTTT	CASSRTGSGNTIYF
TRBV2	NA	NA	TRBJ2-2	TGTGCCATCTATCCTAGGACGCTGAACACCGGGGAGCTGTTTTTT	CAIYPRTLNTGELFF
TRBV4-3	NA	NA	TRBJ2-5	TGCGCCAGCAGCCAAGATAGGGTGGGCTTTAAAGAGACCCAGTACTTC	CASSQDRVGFKETQYF
TRBV20-1	NA	TRBD1	TRBJ2-7	TGCAGTGCCGTCGAGGGGGCGGACGGACGTTACGAGCAGTACTTC	CSAVEGADGRYEQYF
TRBV5-6	NA	TRBD1	TRBJ1-2	TGTGCCAGCAACGTTGGACAGGGGGCGCGTGGCTACACCTTC	CASNVGQGARGYTF
TRBV6-1	NA	NA	TRBJ1-3	TGTGCCAGCAGTCTAGGGTCTAGGTCTGGAAACACCATATATTTT	CASSLGSRSGNTIYF
TRBV4-3	NA	TRBD2	TRBJ2-7	TGCGCCAGCAGCCAGGTGAGGGAGGGAACGCAGTACTTC	CASSQVREGTQYF
TRBV28	NA	NA	TRBJ2-7	TGTGCCAGCAGTTTCTCCCCAAAAACCGAGCAGTACTTC	CASSFSPKTEQYF
TRBV27	NA	TRBD1	TRBJ2-5	TGTGCCAGCAGTTCCCTCCCAGGGGGCAGAGGGGAGACCCAGTACTTC	CASSSLPGGRGETQYF
TRBV27	once	NA	TRBJ2-1	TGTGCCAGCACCTGGACCTACGGAGGGCACAATGAGCAGTTCTTC	CASTWTYGGHNEQFF
TRBV27	NA	TRBD2	TRBJ2-7	TGTGCCAGCAGTCGACTAGCGGGAAGTCCCTACGAGCAGTACTTC	CASSRLAGSPYEQYF
TRBV9	NA	TRBD2	TRBJ2-5	TGTGCCAGCAGCGACCCCAGGGCTAGCGGGCAAGAGACCCAGTACTTC	CASSDPRASGQETQYF
TRBV2	once	NA	TRBJ2-1	TGTGCCAGCAGTGGGGACCCCCTCCTCCCGACGGAGCAGTTCTTC	CASSGDPLLPTEQFF
TRBV9	NA	TRBD1	TRBJ1-1	TGTGCCAGCAGCTCTAGAACAGGGGGGACTGAAGCTTTCTTT	CASSSRTGGTEAFF
TRBV12-3/TRBV12-4	NA	NA	TRBJ2-7	TGTGCCAGCCAAAGAGGGGTCGAGCAGTACTTC	CASQRGVEQYF
TRBV6-1	NA	TRBD1	TRBJ2-7	TGTGCCAGCAGTCCGCCGGGACAGGGGAGCTCCTACGAGCAGTACTTC	CASSPPGQGSSYEQYF